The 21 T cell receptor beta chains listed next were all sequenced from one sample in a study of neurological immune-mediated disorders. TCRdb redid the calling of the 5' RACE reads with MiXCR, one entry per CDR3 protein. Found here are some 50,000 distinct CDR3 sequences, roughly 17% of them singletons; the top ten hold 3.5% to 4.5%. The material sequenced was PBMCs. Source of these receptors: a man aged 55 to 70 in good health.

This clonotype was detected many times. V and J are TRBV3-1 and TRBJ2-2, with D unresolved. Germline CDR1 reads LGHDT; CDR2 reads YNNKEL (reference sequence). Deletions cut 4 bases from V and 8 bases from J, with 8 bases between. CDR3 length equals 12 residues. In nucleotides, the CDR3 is TGTGCCAGCAGCCGTGGCCGGGGGGAGCTGTTTTTT. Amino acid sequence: CASSRGRGELFF. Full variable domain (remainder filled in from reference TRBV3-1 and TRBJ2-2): DTAVSQTPKYLVTQMGNDKSIKCEQNLGHDTMYWYKQDSKKFLKIMFSYNNKELIINETVPNRFSPKSPDKAHLNLHINSLELGDSAVYFCASSRGRGELFFGEGSRLTVL.

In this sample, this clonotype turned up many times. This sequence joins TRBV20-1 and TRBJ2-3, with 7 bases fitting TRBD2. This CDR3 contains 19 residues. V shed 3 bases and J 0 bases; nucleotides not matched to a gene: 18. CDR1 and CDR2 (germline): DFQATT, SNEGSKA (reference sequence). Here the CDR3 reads CSASTLLGRAGTSTDTQYF. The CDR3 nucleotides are TGCAGTGCTAGCACACTTCTTGGGCGAGCGGGAACTAGCACAGATACGCAGTATTTT.

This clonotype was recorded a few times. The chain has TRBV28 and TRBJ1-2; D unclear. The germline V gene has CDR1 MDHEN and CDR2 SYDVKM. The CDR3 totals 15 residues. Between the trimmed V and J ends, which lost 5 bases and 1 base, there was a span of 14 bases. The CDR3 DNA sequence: TGTGCCAGCAGTCGACTCGGACGGTATAACTATGGCTACACCTTC. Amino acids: CASSRLGRYNYGYTF.

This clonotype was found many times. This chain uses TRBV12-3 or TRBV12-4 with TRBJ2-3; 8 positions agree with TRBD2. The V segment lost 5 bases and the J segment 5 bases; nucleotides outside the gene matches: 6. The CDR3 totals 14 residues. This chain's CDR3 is CASSPAGVGDTQYF. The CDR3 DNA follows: TGTGCCAGCAGTCCAGCGGGAGTTGGAGATACGCAGTATTTT.

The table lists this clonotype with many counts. DNA of the CDR3: TGCAGTGCTAGACGGGGTCCCTACGAGCAGTACTTC. This sequence encodes CSARRGPYEQYF. V gene TRBV20-1 combines with J gene TRBJ2-7, with D perhaps TRBD2 (5 bases). This CDR3 is built from 12 residues. V lost 2 bases and J lost 2, with 7 bases in between. Germline values: CDR1 DFQATT, CDR2 SNEGSKA (reference sequence).

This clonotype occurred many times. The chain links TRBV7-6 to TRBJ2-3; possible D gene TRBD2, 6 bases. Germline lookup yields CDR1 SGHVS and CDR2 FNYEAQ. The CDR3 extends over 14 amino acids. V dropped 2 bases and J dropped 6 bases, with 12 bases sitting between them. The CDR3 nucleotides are TGTGCCAGCAGCTTATTCCAGGAGGGGGATACGCAGTATTTT. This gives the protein CASSLFQEGDTQYF.

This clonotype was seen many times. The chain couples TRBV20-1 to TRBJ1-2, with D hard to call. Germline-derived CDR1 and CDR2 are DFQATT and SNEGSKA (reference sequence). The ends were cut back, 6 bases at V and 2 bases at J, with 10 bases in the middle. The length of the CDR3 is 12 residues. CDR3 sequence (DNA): TGCAGTGCCCCAGTTGGAAACTATGGCTACACCTTC. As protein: CSAPVGNYGYTF.

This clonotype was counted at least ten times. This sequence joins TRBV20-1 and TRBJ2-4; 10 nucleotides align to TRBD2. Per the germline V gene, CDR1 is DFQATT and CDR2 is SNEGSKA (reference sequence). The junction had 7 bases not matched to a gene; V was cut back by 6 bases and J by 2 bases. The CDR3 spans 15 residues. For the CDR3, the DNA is TGCAGTGCCGAGCTAGCGGGAGTCTCCAAAAACATTCAGTACTTC. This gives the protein CSAELAGVSKNIQYF.

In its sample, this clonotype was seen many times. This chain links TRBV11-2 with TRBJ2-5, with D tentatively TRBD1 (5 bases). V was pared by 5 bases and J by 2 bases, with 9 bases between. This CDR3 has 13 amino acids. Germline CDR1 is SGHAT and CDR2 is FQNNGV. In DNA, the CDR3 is TGTGCCAGCAGCACCGGACATCAAGAGACCCAGTACTTC. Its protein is CASSTGHQETQYF. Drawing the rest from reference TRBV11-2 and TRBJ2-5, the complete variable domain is EAGVAQSPRYKIIEKRQSVAFWCNPISGHATLYWYQQILGQGPKLLIQFQNNGVVDDSQLPKDRFSAERLKGVDSTLKIQPAKLEDSAVYLCASSTGHQETQYFGPGTRLLVL.

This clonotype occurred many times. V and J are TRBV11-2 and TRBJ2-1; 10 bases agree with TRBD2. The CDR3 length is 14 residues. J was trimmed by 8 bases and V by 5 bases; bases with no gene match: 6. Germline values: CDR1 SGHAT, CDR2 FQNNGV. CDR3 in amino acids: CASSRSGTSDEQFF. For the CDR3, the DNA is TGTGCCAGCAGCAGATCCGGGACTAGCGATGAGCAGTTCTTC.

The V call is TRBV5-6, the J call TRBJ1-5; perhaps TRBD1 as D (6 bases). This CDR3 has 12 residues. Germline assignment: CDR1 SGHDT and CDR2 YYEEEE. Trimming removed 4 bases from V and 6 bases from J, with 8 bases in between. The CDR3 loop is CASSEGGQPQHF. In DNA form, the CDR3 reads TGTGCCAGCAGCGAAGGGGGTCAGCCCCAGCATTTT.

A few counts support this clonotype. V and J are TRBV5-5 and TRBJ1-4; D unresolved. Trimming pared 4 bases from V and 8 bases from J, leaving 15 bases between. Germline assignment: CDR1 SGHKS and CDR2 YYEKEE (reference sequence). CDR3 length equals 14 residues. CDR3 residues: CASSPPNTREKLFF. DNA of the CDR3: TGTGCCAGCAGCCCTCCTAACACCAGAGAAAAACTGTTTTTT.

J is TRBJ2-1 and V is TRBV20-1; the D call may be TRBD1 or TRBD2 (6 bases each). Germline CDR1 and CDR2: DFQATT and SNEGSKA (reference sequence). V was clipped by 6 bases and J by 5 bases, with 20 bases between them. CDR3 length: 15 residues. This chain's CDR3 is CSAEQGGDPNNEQFF. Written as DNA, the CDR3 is TGCAGTGCAGAACAGGGCGGGGATCCTAACAATGAGCAGTTCTTC.

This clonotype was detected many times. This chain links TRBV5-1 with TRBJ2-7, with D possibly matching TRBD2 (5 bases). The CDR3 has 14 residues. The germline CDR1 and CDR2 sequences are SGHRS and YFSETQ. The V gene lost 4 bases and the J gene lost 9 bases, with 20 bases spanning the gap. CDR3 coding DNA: TGCGCCAGCAGCCGGACTGGGGAGCGAGAGGTGCAGTACTTC. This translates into CASSRTGEREVQYF.

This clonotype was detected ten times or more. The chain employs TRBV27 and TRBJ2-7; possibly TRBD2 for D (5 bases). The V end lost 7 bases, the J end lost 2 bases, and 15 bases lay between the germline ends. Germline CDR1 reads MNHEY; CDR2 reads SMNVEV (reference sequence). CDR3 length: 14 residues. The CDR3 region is CASMRLAGAYEQYF. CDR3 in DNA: TGTGCCAGCATGCGGTTGGCGGGCGCCTACGAGCAGTACTTC.

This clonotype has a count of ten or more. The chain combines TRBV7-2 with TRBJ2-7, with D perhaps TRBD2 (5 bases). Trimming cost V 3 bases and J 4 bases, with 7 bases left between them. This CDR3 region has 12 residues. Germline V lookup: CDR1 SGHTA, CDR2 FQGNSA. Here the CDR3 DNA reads TGTGCCAGCAGCTTGCTAGCTTACGAGCAGTACTTC. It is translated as CASSLLAYEQYF.

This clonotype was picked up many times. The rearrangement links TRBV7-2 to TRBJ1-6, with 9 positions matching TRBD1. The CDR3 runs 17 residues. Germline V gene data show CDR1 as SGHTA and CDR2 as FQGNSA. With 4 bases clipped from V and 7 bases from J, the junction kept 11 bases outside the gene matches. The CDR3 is CASSSLAPGQGNSPLHF. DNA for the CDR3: TGTGCCAGCAGCTCTCTAGCTCCGGGACAGGGAAATTCACCCCTCCACTTT.

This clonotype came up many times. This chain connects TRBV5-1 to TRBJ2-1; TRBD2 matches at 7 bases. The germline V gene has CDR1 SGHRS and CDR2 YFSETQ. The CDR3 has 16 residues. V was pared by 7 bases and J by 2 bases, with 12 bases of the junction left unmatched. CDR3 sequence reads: CASALLAGEAYNEQFF. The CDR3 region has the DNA TGCGCCAGCGCACTTCTCGCGGGAGAGGCCTACAATGAGCAGTTCTTC.

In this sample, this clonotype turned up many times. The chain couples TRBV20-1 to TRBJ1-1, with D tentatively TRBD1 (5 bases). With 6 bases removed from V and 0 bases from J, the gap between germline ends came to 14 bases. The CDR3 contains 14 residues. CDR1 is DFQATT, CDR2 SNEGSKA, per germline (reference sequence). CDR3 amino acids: CSAAGGSMNTEAFF. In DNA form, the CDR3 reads TGCAGTGCCGCGGGGGGGTCTATGAACACTGAAGCTTTCTTT.

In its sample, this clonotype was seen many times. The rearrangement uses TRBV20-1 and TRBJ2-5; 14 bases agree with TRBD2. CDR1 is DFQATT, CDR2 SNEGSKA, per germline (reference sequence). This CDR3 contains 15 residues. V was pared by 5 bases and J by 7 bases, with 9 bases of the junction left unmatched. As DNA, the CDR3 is TGCAGTGCTCGACTAGCGGGAGGGCCAGGCGGGACCCAGTACTTC. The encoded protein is CSARLAGGPGGTQYF.

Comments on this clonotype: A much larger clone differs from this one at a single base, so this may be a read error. In DNA, the CDR3 is TGTGCCAGCAGGACTCATACTCCCTACAATGAGCAGTTCTTC. Translated, it gives CASRTHTPYNEQFF. The chain combines TRBV2 with TRBJ2-1; unclear D gene. Trimming left V 6 bases short and J 2 bases short, with 11 bases between. Germline CDR1 reads SNHLY; CDR2 reads FYNNEI. This CDR3 is 14 amino acids long.